A single sample gave rise to the 22 T cell receptor beta chains below, sequenced in a study of T cell responses to AZD1222 COVID-19 vaccine. Generated by immunoSEQ multiplex PCR, the TCRdb table keeps only in-frame clones and is missing some. The table has 90,000 to 120,000 clones, around 89% seen once. Sample: peripheral blood, taken on day 0 of AZD1222 vaccination. These receptors were obtained from an adult in good health.

V and J are TRBV24-1 and TRBJ2-2; possible D gene TRBD1, 6 bases. Trimming cost V 7 bases and J 0 bases, with 14 bases left between them. This CDR3 is 16 amino acids long. Germline V gene lookup returns CDR1 KGHDR and CDR2 SFDVKD. CDR3 DNA sequence: TGTGCCACCAGGGATATGGACAGAACGAACACCGGGGAGCTGTTTTTT. It translates to CATRDMDRTNTGELFF.

The chain joins TRBV27 to TRBJ1-2, with 9 nucleotides matching TRBD1. Germline CDR1 MNHEY, CDR2 SMNVEV (reference sequence). The CDR3 is 17 amino acids. J lost 8 bases, V lost 0 bases, and 13 bases had no gene match. Written as DNA, the CDR3 is TGTGCCAGCAGTTTATCCAAATTTTCAACAGGGGGCCCGGGCTACACCTTC. Translated, it gives CASSLSKFSTGGPGYTF.

The gene calls are TRBV2 and TRBJ1-5; D may be TRBD1 (6 bases). The germline V gene has CDR1 SNHLY and CDR2 FYNNEI. The CDR3 spans 14 residues. Trimming removed 7 bases from V and 4 bases from J, with 14 bases in between. DNA for the CDR3: TGTGCCAGCAACAGGGCGGAGGGAAATCAGCCCCAGCATTTT. This gives the protein CASNRAEGNQPQHF.

CDR3 region: CASSLQGLVGGPGTDTQYF. In DNA form, the CDR3 reads TGCGCCAGCAGCCTCCAAGGACTAGTGGGGGGGCCGGGTACAGATACGCAGTATTTT. The rearrangement uses TRBV4-1 and TRBJ2-3, with D perhaps TRBD2 (7 bases). Germline V gene sequence: CDR1 MGHRA, CDR2 YSYEKL. The V end was cut by 4 bases, the J end by 3 bases, with 26 bases between. The CDR3 spans 19 residues.

The rearrangement joins TRBV7-3 to TRBJ1-1; 8 positions match TRBD1. The CDR3 spans 14 residues. Germline V gene data show CDR1 as SGHTA and CDR2 as FQGTGA. V was pared by 5 bases and J by 5 bases, with 7 bases of the junction left unmatched. As DNA, the CDR3 is TGTGCCAGCAGCCAAACACAGGGGGTAACTGAAGCTTTCTTT. Protein product: CASSQTQGVTEAFF.

This clone was detected a few times. The J gene is TRBJ2-7, the V gene TRBV7-3; D is unresolved. CDR1 is SGHTA, CDR2 FQGTGA, per germline. The CDR3 totals 13 residues. Trimming removed 4 bases from V and 7 bases from J, with 14 bases in between. CDR3 sequence reads: CASSSFDGSEQYF. As DNA, the CDR3 is TGTGCCAGCAGCTCCTTCGACGGATCGGAGCAGTACTTC.

The chain couples TRBV19 to TRBJ1-2; D is unclear. The germline CDR1 and CDR2 sequences are LNHDA and SQIVND (reference sequence). V lost 7 bases, J lost 4 bases, and 13 bases lay in between. The CDR3 contains 13 residues. As DNA, the CDR3 is TGTGCCAGTACCCCCGGGCCCTTCTATGGCTACACCTTC. Protein: CASTPGPFYGYTF.

The chain joins TRBV28 to TRBJ2-7, with 8 nucleotides matching TRBD1. Germline V lookup: CDR1 MDHEN, CDR2 SYDVKM. V was clipped by 3 bases and J by 6 bases; unmatched bases: 4. CDR3 length: 13 residues. The CDR3 sequence: CASSLRTGSEQYF. The CDR3 DNA reads as TGTGCCAGCAGTTTGCGGACAGGGTCCGAGCAGTACTTC.

The chain recombines TRBV15 with TRBJ1-5; 8 bases align to TRBD1. The CDR3 runs 16 residues. Per germline, CDR1 LNHNV and CDR2 YYDKDF (reference sequence). The ends lost 0 bases at V and 7 bases at J; junction bases unmatched: 8. The DNA of the CDR3 is TGTGCCACCAGCAGAGATCCCAGGACAGGGCACCAGCCCCAGCATTTT. As protein: CATSRDPRTGHQPQHF.

The chain links TRBV5-1 to TRBJ2-5, with 9 bases that match TRBD1. The junction had 6 bases not matched to a gene; V was cut back by 4 bases and J by 5 bases. Germline V gene sequence: CDR1 SGHRS, CDR2 YFSETQ. The CDR3 runs 14 residues. CDR3 nucleotide sequence: TGCGCCAGCAGCCCACAGGGGGCGCGGGAGACCCAGTACTTC. Its translation is CASSPQGARETQYF. The variable domain in full, with the rest retrieved from reference TRBV5-1 and TRBJ2-5, is KAGVTQTPRYLIKTRGQQVTLSCSPISGHRSVSWYQQTPGQGLQFLFEYFSETQRNKGNFPGRFSGRQFSNSRSEMNVSTLELGDSALYLCASSPQGARETQYFGPGTRLLVL.

The V gene is TRBV4-2, the J gene TRBJ2-7; D perhaps matches TRBD1 (6 bases). Germline loops: CDR1 LGHNA, CDR2 YNFKEQ. The CDR3 contains 14 residues. Between the trimmed V and J ends, which lost 1 base and 2 bases, there was a span of 9 bases. CDR3: CASSQVAGAYEQYF. CDR3 nucleotide sequence: TGTGCCAGCAGCCAAGTTGCAGGGGCCTACGAGCAGTACTTC.

J is TRBJ1-2 and V is TRBV30; unclear D gene. The germline V and J ends were trimmed by 3 bases and 8 bases, with 7 bases remaining between them. In germline, CDR1 is GTSNPN, CDR2 SVGIG (reference sequence). CDR3 length: 10 residues. The CDR3 sequence is CAWRNWGYTF. The CDR3 DNA reads TGTGCCTGGAGGAACTGGGGCTACACCTTC.

The chain recombines TRBV6-5 with TRBJ1-1, with TRBD1 identical over 7 bases. Trimming took 6 bases from V and 7 from J; bases not matched to a gene: 8. CDR3 length equals 13 residues. The germline V gene has CDR1 MNHEY and CDR2 SVGAGI. CDR3 residues: CASRQKDRREAFF. The CDR3 DNA follows: TGTGCCAGCAGACAAAAGGACAGGCGTGAAGCTTTCTTT.

J is TRBJ1-2 and V is TRBV28; a weak D match, TRBD1 (6 bases). Germline-derived CDR1 and CDR2 are MDHEN and SYDVKM. The CDR3 is made up of 12 amino acids. The V gene lost 6 bases and the J gene lost 3 bases, with 8 bases spanning the gap. CDR3 sequence: CASRKGDYGYTF. The CDR3 DNA reads TGTGCCAGCAGGAAGGGGGACTATGGCTACACCTTC.

This clone has a single count. The rearrangement links TRBV24-1 to TRBJ2-1; 7 bases are shared with TRBD2. The CDR3 extends over 14 amino acids. CDR1 is KGHDR and CDR2 is SFDVKD in the germline V gene. Trimming took 4 bases from V and 9 from J; bases not matched to a gene: 8. CDR3 sequence: CATSEGGGVIEQFF. The CDR3 bases are TGTGCCACCAGTGAGGGTGGGGGGGTGATTGAGCAGTTCTTC.

This chain links TRBV29-1 with TRBJ1-4; maybe TRBD1 (5 bases). The CDR3 is made up of 13 amino acids. CDR1 is SQVTM, CDR2 ANQGSEA, per germline. Trimming took 2 bases from V and 7 from J, leaving 11 bases between them. DNA for the CDR3: TGCAGCGTTGAACCGAGCGACAGTGAAAAACTGTTTTTT. Translating gives CSVEPSDSEKLFF.

With respect to this clone: Given the absence of the conserved phenylalanine or tryptophan at the CDR3 end, a read error is likely. This sequence joins TRBV5-5 and TRBJ1-6; the match to TRBD1 covers 9 bases. The CDR3 spans 16 residues. Trimming at V came to 4 bases and at J to 1 base, leaving 3 bases not matched to a gene. In germline, CDR1 is SGHKS, CDR2 YYEKEE (reference sequence). The CDR3 bases are TGTGCCAGCAGCATACAGGGGGCTTCCTATAATTCACCCCTCCACCTT. This sequence encodes CASSIQGASYNSPLHL.

This chain uses TRBV7-9 with TRBJ2-5; a possible D gene is TRBD1 (7 bases). Germline CDR1 reads SEHNR; CDR2 reads FQNEAQ (reference sequence). V gave up 5 bases and J gave up 4 bases, with 14 bases separating them. This CDR3 has 14 amino acids. CDR3 bases: TGTGCCAGCAGCCAGGCAGGGGGGACAGAGACCCAGTACTTC. Encoded protein: CASSQAGGTETQYF.

The rearrangement joins TRBV20-1 to TRBJ1-1; perhaps TRBD1 as D (6 bases). Trimming shortened V by 3 bases and J by 4 bases, and 12 bases separated the two germline ends. CDR1 DFQATT and CDR2 SNEGSKA come from the germline V gene (reference sequence). The CDR3 contains 13 residues. This CDR3 is CSASSWGPTEAFF. The CDR3 DNA sequence: TGCAGTGCTAGTAGTTGGGGGCCCACTGAAGCTTTCTTT.

The rearrangement uses TRBV11-2 and TRBJ2-3; D not resolved. Trimming shortened V by 1 base and J by 5 bases, and 10 bases separated the two germline ends. The V gene's germline CDR1 is SGHAT and CDR2 FQNNGV. This CDR3 is 14 amino acids long. The CDR3 loop reads CASSLGAVGDTQYF. The CDR3 nucleotides are TGTGCCAGCAGCTTAGGGGCTGTGGGAGATACGCAGTATTTT.

The V gene is TRBV5-4, the J gene TRBJ1-2; D is undetermined. Germline CDR1 and CDR2: SGHNT and YYREEE (reference sequence). There are 17 residues in the CDR3. Trimming took off 1 base at V and 2 bases at J, with 18 bases between the two ends. As DNA, the CDR3 is TGTGCCAGCAGCTTGCTTCTCCGTGGCCGGAAAAACTATGGCTACACCTTC. Translation: CASSLLLRGRKNYGYTF. Full variable domain (remainder filled in from reference TRBV5-4 and TRBJ1-2): ETGVTQSPTHLIKTRGQQVTLRCSSQSGHNTVSWYQQALGQGPQFIFQYYREEENGRGNFPPRFSGLQFPNYSSELNVNALELDDSALYLCASSLLLRGRKNYGYTFGSGTRLTVV.

V gene TRBV5-4 combines with J gene TRBJ2-3; maybe TRBD2 (7 bases). Looked up from germline, CDR1 is SGHNT and CDR2 is YYREEE (reference sequence). V was cut by 4 bases and J by 4 bases, with 13 bases left in between. This CDR3 contains 14 residues. As DNA, the CDR3 is TGTGCCAGCAGCCCTGGGGGGGCAGCAGATACGCAGTATTTT. It codes for CASSPGGAADTQYF. Full variable domain (rest looked up from reference TRBV5-4 and TRBJ2-3): ETGVTQSPTHLIKTRGQQVTLRCSSQSGHNTVSWYQQALGQGPQFIFQYYREEENGRGNFPPRFSGLQFPNYSSELNVNALELDDSALYLCASSPGGAADTQYFGPGTRLTVL.